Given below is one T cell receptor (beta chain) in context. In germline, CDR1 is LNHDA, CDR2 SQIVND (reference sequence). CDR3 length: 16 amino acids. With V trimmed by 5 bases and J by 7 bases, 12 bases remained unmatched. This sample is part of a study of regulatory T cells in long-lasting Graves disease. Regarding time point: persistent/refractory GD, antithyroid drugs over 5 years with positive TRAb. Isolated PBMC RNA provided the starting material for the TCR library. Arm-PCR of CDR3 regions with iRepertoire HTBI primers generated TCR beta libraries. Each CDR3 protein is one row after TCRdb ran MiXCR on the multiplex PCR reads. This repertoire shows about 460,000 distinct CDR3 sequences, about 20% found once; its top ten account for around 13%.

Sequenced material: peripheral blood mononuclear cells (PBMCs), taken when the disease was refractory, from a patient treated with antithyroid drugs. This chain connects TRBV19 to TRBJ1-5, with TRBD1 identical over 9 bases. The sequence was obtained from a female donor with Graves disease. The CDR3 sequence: CASSFRRADRGQPQHF. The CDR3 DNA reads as TGTGCCAGTAGTTTCAGAAGGGCTGACAGGGGGCAGCCCCAGCATTTT.